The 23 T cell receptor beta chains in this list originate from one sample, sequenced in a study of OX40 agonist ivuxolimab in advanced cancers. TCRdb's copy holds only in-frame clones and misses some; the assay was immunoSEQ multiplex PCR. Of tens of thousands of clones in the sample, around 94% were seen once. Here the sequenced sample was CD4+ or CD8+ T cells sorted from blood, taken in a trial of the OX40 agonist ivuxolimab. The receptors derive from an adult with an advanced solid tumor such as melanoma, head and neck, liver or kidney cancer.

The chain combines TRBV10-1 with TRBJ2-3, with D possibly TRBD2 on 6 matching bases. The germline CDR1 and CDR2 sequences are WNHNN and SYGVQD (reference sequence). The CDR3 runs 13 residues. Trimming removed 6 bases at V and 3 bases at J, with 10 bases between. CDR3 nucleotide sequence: TGCGCCAGCAGGGCCGGGGGAACAGATACGCAGTATTTT. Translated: CASRAGGTDTQYF.

The CDR3 DNA sequence: TGCGCCAGCAGCTCGCAGAATCTACAAGAGACCCAGTACTTC. The encoded protein is CASSSQNLQETQYF. V is TRBV5-1 and J is TRBJ2-5; D is ambiguous. The V gene's germline CDR1 is SGHRS and CDR2 YFSETQ. This CDR3 region has 14 residues. V lost 3 bases, J lost 2 bases, and 11 bases lay in between.

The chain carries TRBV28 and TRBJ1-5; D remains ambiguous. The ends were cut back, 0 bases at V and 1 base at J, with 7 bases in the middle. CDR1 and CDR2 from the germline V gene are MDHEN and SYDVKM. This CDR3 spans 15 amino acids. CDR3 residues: CASSLWAGSNQPQHF. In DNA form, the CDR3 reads TGTGCCAGCAGTTTATGGGCAGGCAGCAATCAGCCCCAGCATTTT.

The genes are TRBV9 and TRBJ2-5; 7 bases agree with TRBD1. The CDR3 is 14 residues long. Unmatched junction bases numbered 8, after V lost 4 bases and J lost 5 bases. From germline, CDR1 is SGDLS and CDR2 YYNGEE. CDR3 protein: CASSPGQAWETQYF. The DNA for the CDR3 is TGTGCCAGCAGCCCTGGACAGGCGTGGGAGACCCAGTACTTC.

CDR3 loop: CATSDRTGGDLETQYF. CDR3 nucleotide sequence: TGTGCCACCAGCGACCGGACAGGGGGCGATTTGGAGACCCAGTACTTC. V and J are TRBV15 and TRBJ2-5; 11 bases match TRBD1. From germline, CDR1 is LNHNV and CDR2 YYDKDF (reference sequence). The CDR3 is 16 residues long. Trimming took 5 bases from V and 5 from J; bases not matched to a gene: 10.

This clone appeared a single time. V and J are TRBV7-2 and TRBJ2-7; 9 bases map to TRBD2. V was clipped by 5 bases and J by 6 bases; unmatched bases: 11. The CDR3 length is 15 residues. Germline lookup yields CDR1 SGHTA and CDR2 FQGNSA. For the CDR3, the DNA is TGTGCCAGCAGCCCCGTCGGGGCGCGGGAGGGCGAGCAGTACTTC. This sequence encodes CASSPVGAREGEQYF.

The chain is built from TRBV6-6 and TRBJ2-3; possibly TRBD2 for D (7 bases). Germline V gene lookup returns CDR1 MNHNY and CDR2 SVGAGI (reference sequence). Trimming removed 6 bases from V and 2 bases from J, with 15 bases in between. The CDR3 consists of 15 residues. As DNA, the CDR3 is TGTGCCAGCAGGAAGGGGCGGGGGCCCACAGATACGCAGTATTTT. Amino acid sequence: CASRKGRGPTDTQYF.

The CDR3 DNA reads as TGTGCCAGCAGCCAATCATCCACTGAAGCTTTCTTT. This sequence encodes CASSQSSTEAFF. V gene TRBV14 combines with J gene TRBJ1-1; D gene unclear. The CDR3 contains 12 residues. CDR1 SGHDN and CDR2 FVKESK come from the germline V gene. The V and J ends lost 2 bases and 4 bases respectively, with 5 bases between them.

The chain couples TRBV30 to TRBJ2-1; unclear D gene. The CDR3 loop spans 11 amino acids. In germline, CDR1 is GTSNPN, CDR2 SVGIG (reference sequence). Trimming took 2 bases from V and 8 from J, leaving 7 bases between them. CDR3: CAWSPADEQFF. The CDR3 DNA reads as TGTGCCTGGAGTCCCGCCGATGAGCAGTTCTTC.

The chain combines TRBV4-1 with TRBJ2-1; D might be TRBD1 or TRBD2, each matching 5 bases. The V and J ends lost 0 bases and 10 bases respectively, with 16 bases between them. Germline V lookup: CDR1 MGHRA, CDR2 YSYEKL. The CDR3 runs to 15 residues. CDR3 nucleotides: TGCGCCAGCAGCCAAGATATCTCCAGGGAGAAAGAGCAGTTCTTC. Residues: CASSQDISREKEQFF.

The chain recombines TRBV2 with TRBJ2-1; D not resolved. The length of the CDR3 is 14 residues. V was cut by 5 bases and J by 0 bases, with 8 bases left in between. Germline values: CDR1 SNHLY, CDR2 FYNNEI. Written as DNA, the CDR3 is TGTGCCAGCAGTAGGATAAGCTCCTACAATGAGCAGTTCTTC. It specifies CASSRISSYNEQFF.

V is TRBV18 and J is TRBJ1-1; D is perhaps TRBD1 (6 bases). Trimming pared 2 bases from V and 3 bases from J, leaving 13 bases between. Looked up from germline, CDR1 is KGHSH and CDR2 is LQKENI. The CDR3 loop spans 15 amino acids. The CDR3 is CASSPSTGSDTEAFF. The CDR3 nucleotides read TGTGCCAGCTCACCATCCACAGGGTCCGACACTGAAGCTTTCTTT.

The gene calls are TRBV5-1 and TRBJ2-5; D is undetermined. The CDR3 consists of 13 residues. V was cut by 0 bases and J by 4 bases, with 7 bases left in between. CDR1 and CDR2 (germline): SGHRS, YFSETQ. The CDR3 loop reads CASSLVLGETQYF. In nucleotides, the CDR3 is TGCGCCAGCAGCTTGGTATTGGGAGAGACCCAGTACTTC.

CDR3 sequence: CASSKAGGSTDTQYF. In nucleotides, the CDR3 is TGTGCCAGCAGTAAAGCGGGGGGGAGCACAGATACGCAGTATTTT. The chain links TRBV27 to TRBJ2-3; 10 bases map to TRBD2. V was pared by 5 bases and J by 0 bases, with 2 bases of the junction left unmatched. Per germline, CDR1 MNHEY and CDR2 SMNVEV (reference sequence). CDR3 length: 15 amino acids.

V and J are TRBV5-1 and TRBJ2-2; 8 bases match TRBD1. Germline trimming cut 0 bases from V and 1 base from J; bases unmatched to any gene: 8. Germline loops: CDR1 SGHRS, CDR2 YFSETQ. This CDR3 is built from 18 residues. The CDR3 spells CASSLDRGQGRNTGELFF. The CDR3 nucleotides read TGCGCCAGCAGCTTGGACCGAGGACAGGGCCGGAACACCGGGGAGCTGTTTTTT.

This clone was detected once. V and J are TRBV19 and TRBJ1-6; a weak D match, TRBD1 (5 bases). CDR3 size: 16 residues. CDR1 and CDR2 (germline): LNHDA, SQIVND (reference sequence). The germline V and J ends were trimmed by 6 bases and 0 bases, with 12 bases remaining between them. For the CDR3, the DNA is TGTGCCAGTAGAAGGGGACGGAGCTCCTATAATTCACCCCTCCACTTT. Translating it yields CASRRGRSSYNSPLHF. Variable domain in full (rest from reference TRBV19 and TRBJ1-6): DGGITQSPKYLFRKEGQNVTLSCEQNLNHDAMYWYRQDPGQGLRLIYYSQIVNDFQKGDIAEGYSVSREKKESFPLTVTSAQKNPTAFYLCASRRGRSSYNSPLHFGNGTRLTVT.

CDR3 protein: CASSPAGRVSYEQYF. CDR3 DNA: TGTGCCAGCAGCCCGGCGGGCAGGGTTTCCTACGAGCAGTACTTC. The chain couples TRBV5-8 to TRBJ2-7; D could derive from TRBD1 or TRBD2 (5 bases each). The CDR3 loop spans 15 amino acids. Germline-derived CDR1 and CDR2 are SGHTS and YDEGEE. The ends were cut back, 4 bases at V and 1 base at J, with 15 bases in the middle.

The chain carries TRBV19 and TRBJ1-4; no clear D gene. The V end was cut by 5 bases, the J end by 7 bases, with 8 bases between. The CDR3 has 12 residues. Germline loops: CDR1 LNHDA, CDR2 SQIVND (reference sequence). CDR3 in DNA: TGTGCCAGTAGTGACGGGTTTGAAAAACTGTTTTTT. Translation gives CASSDGFEKLFF.

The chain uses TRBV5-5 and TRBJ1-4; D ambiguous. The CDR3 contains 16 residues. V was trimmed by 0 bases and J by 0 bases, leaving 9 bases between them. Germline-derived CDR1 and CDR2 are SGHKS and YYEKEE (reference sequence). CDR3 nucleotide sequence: TGTGCCAGCAGCTTGGGGAACCCTGCAACTAATGAAAAACTGTTTTTT. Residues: CASSLGNPATNEKLFF. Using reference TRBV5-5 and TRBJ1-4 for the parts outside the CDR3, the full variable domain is DAGVTQSPTHLIKTRGQQVTLRCSPISGHKSVSWYQQVLGQGPQFIFQYYEKEERGRGNFPDRFSARQFPNYSSELNVNALLLGDSALYLCASSLGNPATNEKLFFGSGTQLSVL.

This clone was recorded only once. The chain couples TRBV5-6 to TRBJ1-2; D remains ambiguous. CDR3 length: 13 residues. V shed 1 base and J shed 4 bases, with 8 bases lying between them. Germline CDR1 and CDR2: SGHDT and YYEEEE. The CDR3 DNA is TGTGCCAGCAGCTTGTCAGTGGTCTATGGCTACACCTTC. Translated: CASSLSVVYGYTF.

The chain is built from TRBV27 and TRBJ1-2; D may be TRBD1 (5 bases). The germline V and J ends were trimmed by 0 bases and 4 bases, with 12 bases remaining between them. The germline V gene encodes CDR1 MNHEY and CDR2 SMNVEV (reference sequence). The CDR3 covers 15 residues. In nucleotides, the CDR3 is TGTGCCAGCAGTTTATCGTCCGACAGACTCTATGGCTACACCTTC. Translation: CASSLSSDRLYGYTF.

This chain's CDR3 is CASSLDSREKGYNEQFF. CDR3 in DNA: TGTGCCAGCAGCTTAGATTCGCGGGAGAAAGGCTACAATGAGCAGTTCTTC. This chain links TRBV11-2 with TRBJ2-1; 7 bases are shared with TRBD2. Trimming took 0 bases from V and 3 from J; bases not matched to a gene: 8. CDR1 is SGHAT, CDR2 FQNNGV, per germline. CDR3 size: 17 residues.

CDR3 region: CASSLPGLVRGADTQYF. As DNA, the CDR3 is TGTGCCAGCAGCCTCCCCGGACTAGTAAGGGGAGCAGATACGCAGTATTTT. The gene calls are TRBV11-2 and TRBJ2-3; 7 positions match TRBD2. The J segment lost 4 bases and the V segment lost 5 bases, leaving 15 bases of the junction unmatched. CDR3 length: 17 residues. Germline V gene lookup returns CDR1 SGHAT and CDR2 FQNNGV.